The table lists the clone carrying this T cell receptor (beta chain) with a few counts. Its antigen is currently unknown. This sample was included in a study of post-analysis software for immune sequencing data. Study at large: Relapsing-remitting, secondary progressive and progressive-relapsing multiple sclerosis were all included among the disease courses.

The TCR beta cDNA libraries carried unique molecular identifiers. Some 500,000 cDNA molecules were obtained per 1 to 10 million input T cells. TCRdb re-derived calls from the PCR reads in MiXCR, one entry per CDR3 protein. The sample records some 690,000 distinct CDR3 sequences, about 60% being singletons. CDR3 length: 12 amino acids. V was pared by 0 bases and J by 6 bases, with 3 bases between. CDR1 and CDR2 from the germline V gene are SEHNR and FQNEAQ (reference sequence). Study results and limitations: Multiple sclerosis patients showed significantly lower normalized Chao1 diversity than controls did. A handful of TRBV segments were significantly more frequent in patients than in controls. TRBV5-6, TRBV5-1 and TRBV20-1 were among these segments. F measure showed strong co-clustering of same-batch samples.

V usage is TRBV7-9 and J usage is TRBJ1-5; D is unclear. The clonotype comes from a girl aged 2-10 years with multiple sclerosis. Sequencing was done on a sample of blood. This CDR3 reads CASSLAGQPQHF. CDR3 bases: TGTGCCAGCAGCTTAGCGGGTCAGCCCCAGCATTTT.